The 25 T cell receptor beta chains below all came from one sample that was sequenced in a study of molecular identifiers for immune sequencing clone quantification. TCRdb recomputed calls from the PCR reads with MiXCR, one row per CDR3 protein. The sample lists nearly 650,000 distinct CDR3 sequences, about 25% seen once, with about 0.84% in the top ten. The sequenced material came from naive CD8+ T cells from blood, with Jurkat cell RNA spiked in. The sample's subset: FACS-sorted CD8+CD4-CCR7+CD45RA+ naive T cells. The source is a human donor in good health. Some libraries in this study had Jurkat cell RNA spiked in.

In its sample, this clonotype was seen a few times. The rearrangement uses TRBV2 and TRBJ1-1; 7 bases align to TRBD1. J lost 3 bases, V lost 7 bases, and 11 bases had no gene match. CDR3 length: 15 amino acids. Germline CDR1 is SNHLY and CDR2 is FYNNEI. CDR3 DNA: TGTGCCAGCACTACACTGGACAGGCTGGACACTGAAGCTTTCTTT. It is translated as CASTTLDRLDTEAFF.

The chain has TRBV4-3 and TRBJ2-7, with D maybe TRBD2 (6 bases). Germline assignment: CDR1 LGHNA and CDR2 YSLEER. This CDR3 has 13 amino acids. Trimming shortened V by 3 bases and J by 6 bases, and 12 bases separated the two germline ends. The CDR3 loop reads CASSQNLGGEQYF. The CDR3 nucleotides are TGCGCCAGCAGCCAGAATTTGGGGGGCGAGCAGTACTTC.

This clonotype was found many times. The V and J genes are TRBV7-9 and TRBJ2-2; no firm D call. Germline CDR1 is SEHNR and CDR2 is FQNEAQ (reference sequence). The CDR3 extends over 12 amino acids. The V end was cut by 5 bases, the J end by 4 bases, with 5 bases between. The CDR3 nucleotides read TGTGCCAGCAGCAGGCCCACCGGGGAGCTGTTTTTT. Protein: CASSRPTGELFF.

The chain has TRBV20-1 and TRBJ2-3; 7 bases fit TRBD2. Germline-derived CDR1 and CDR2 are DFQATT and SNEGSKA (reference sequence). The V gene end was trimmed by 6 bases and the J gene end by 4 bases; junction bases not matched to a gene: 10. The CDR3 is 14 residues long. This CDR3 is CSAWMAGDPDTQYF. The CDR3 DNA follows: TGCAGTGCCTGGATGGCGGGAGACCCAGATACGCAGTATTTT.

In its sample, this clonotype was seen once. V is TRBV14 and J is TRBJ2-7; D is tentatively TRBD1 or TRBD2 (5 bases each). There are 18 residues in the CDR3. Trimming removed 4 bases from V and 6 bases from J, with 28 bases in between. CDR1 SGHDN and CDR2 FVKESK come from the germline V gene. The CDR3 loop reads CASSPEEYGRVGLSEQYF. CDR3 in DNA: TGTGCCAGCAGCCCCGAAGAGTATGGCAGGGTAGGACTGAGCGAGCAGTACTTC. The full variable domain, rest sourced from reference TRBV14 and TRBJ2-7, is EAGVTQFPSHSVIEKGQTVTLRCDPISGHDNLYWYRRVMGKEIKFLLHFVKESKQDESGMPNNRFLAERTGGTYSTLKVQPAELEDSGVYFCASSPEEYGRVGLSEQYFGPGTRLTVT.

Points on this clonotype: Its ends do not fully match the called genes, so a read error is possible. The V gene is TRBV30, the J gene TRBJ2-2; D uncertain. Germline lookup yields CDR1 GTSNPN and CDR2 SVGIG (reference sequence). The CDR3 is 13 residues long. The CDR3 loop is CAWSIFDTVELFF. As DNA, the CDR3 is TGTGCCTGGAGTATCTTCGACACCGTGGAGCTGTTTTTT.

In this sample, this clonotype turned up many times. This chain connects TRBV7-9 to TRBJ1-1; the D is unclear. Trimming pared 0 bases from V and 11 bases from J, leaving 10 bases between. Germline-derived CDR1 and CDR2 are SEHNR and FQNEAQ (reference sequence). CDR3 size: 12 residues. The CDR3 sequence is CASSLAGVDAFF. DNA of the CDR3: TGTGCCAGCAGCTTAGCGGGCGTGGATGCTTTCTTT.

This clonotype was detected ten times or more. The CDR3 sequence: CASSSRSGSEYEQYF. The CDR3, as DNA: TGTGCCAGCAGTTCCCGGAGCGGTTCGGAATACGAGCAGTACTTC. The chain uses TRBV28 and TRBJ2-7, with a weak D call TRBD2 (5 bases). V lost 4 bases to trimming and J lost 4 bases, with 17 bases between them. This CDR3 is built from 15 residues. Germline V gives CDR1 MDHEN, CDR2 SYDVKM. Together with reference TRBV28 and TRBJ2-7, the CDR3 gives the full variable domain: DVKVTQSSRYLVKRTGEKVFLECVQDMDHENMFWYRQDPGLGLRLIYFSYDVKMKEKGDIPEGYSVSREKKERFSLILESASTNQTSMYLCASSSRSGSEYEQYFGPGTRLTVT.

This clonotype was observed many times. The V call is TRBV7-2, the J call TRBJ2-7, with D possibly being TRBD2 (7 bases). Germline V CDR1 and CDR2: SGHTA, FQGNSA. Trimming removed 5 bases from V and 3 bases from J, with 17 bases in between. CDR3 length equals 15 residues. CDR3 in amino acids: CASSRLAGAIYEQYF. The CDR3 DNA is TGTGCCAGCAGCCGTCTGGCGGGGGCAATCTACGAGCAGTACTTC.

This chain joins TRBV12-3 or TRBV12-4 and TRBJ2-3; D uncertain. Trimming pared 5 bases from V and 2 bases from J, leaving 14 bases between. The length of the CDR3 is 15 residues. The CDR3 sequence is CASSPQSANTDTQYF. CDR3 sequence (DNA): TGTGCCAGCAGTCCTCAGTCCGCCAACACAGATACGCAGTATTTT.

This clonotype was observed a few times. DNA of the CDR3: TGTGCCATCAGTGTAGACCTCTCTACCTACGAGCAGTACTTC. This encodes CAISVDLSTYEQYF. V usage is TRBV10-3 and J usage is TRBJ2-7, with D unresolved. The CDR3 is 14 residues long. Germline loops: CDR1 ENHRY, CDR2 SYGVKD. V was shortened by 4 bases and J by 2 bases, with 12 bases between the two germline ends.

CDR3: CASSTPQGALYEQYF. The CDR3 DNA sequence: TGTGCCAGCAGCACCCCACAGGGGGCTCTTTACGAGCAGTACTTC. V is TRBV5-3 and J is TRBJ2-7, with 9 bases lining up with TRBD1. TRBV5-3 is an ORF, with its function uncertain. Trimming took 8 bases from V and 4 from J; bases not matched to a gene: 13. There are 15 residues in the CDR3.

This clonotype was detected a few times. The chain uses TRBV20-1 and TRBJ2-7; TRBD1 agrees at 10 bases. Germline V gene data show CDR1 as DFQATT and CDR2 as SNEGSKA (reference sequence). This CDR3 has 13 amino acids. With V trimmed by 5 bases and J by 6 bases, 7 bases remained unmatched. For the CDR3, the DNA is TGCAGTGCTCTACCCGGACAGGGGGTCGAGCAGTACTTC. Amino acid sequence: CSALPGQGVEQYF.

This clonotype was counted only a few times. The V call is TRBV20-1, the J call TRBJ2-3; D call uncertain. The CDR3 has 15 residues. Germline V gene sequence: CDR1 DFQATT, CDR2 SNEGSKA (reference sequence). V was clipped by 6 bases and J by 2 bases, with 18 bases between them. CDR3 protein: CSAAAWGAVTDTQYF. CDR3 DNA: TGCAGTGCCGCCGCTTGGGGTGCGGTCACAGATACGCAGTATTTT.

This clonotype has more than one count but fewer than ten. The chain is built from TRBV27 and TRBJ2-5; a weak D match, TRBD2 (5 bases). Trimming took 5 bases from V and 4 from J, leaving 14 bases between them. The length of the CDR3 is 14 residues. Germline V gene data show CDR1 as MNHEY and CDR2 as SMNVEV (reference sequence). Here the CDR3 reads CASSLLGGSETQYF. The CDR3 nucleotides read TGTGCCAGCAGTCTCCTAGGCGGGTCAGAGACCCAGTACTTC.

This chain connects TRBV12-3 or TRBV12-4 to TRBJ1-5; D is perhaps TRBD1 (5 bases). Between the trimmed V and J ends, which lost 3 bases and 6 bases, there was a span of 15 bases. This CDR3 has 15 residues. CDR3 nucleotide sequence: TGTGCCAGCAGTTTTGTCGGCGGGGGACCTCAGCCCCAGCATTTT. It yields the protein CASSFVGGGPQPQHF.

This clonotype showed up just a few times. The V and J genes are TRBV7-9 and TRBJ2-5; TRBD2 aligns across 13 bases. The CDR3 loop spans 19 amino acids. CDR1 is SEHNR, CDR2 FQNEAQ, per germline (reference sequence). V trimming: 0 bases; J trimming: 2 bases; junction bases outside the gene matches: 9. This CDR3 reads CASSLAVGLAGEGQETQYF. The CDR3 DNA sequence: TGTGCCAGCAGCTTAGCAGTTGGACTAGCGGGAGAAGGACAAGAGACCCAGTACTTC.

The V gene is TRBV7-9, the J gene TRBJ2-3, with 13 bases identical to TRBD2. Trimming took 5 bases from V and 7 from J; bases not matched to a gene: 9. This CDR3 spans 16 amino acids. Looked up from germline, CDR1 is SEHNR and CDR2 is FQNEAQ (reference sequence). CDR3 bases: TGTGCCAGCAGCCCAAGGACTAGCGGGAGTTTATATACGCAGTATTTT. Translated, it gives CASSPRTSGSLYTQYF.

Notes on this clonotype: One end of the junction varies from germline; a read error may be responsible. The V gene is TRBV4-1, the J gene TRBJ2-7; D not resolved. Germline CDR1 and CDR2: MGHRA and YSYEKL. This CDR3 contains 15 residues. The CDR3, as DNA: TGCACCAGCAGCCCCCAGAACAAAGATTCGGAAGAGCAGTACTTC. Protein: CTSSPQNKDSEEQYF.

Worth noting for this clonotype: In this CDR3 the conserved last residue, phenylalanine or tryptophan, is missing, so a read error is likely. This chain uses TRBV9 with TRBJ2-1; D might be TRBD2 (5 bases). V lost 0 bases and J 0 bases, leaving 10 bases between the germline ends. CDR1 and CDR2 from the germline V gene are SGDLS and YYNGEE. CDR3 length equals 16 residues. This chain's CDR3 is CASSVGLRVSYNEQFS. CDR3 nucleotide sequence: TGTGCCAGCAGCGTAGGGTTGCGGGTCTCCTACAATGAGCAGTTCTCC.

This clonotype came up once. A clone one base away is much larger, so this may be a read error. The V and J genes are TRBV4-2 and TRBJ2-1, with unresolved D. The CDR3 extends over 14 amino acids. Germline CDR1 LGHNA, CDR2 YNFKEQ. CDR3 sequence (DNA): TGTGCCAGCAGCCCCCTGGCCAACTCCAATGCGCAGTTCTTC. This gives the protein CASSPLANSNAQFF.

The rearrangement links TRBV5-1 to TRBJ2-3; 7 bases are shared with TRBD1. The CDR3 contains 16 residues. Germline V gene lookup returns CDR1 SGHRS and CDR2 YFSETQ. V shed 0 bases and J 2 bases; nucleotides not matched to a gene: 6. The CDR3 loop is CASSLGPGQTTDTQYF. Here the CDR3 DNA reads TGCGCCAGCAGCTTGGGACCGGGACAGACCACAGATACGCAGTATTTT.

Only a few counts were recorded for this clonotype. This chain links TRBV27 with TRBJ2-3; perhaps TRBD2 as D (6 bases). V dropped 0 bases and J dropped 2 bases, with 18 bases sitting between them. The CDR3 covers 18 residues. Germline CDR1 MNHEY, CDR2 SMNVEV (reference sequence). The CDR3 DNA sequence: TGTGCCAGCAGTTTATCCTCACTAGCCCAAGAATTCACAGATACGCAGTATTTT. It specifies CASSLSSLAQEFTDTQYF.

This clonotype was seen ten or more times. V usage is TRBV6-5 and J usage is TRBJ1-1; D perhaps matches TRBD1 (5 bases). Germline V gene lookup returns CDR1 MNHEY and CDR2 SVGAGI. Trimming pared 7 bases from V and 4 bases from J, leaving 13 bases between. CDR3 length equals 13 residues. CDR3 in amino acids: CASTPGRSTEAFF. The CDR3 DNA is TGTGCCAGCACCCCGGGACGGAGCACTGAAGCTTTCTTT.

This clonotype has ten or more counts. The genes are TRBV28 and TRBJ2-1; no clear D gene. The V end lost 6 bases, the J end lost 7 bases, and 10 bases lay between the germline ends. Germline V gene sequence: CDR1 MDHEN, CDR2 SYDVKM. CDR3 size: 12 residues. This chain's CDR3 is CASSLLGNEQFF. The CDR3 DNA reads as TGTGCCAGCAGCTTACTTGGGAATGAGCAGTTCTTC.